Listed here are 25 T cell receptor beta chains from one sample, sequenced in a study of spatial heterogeneity in lung cancer. Points from the study as a whole: Tumor mutation counts were tracked by expanded intratumoral alpha and beta TCR counts.

MiXCR, run by TCRdb on the 5' RACE reads, gives a single entry per CDR3 protein. Of under 15,000 distinct CDR3 sequences in the sample, under 6.5% were seen once. This sample's time point: sample taken at primary tumor resection. Antigen specificity for these receptors is unknown. The source was lung tumor tissue, collected at surgery. These receptors originate from a male donor with early-stage non-small cell lung cancer.

The table lists this clonotype with many counts. The V and J genes are TRBV20-1 and TRBJ2-4; 8 bases map to TRBD2. V lost 6 bases and J lost 2; bases outside the gene matches: 12. CDR1 and CDR2 from the germline V gene are DFQATT and SNEGSKA (reference sequence). The CDR3 totals 16 residues. DNA for the CDR3: TGCAGTGCGACCGTCCCGGGACTAGGTACCAAAAACATTCAGTACTTC. Residues: CSATVPGLGTKNIQYF.

This clonotype appeared many times. This chain joins TRBV20-1 and TRBJ2-1, with 12 bases matching TRBD2. Germline V gives CDR1 DFQATT, CDR2 SNEGSKA (reference sequence). J was trimmed by 13 bases and V by 7 bases; bases with no gene match: 14. The CDR3 loop spans 14 amino acids. The CDR3 DNA sequence: TGCAGTGTTTCAGGGGAGACTAGCGGGAGAGGTCAGTTCTTC. Protein sequence: CSVSGETSGRGQFF.

This clonotype was picked up many times. J is TRBJ1-5 and V is TRBV12-3 or TRBV12-4; D unresolved. The CDR3 runs to 14 residues. V dropped 3 bases and J dropped 4 bases, with 10 bases sitting between them. The CDR3 DNA sequence: TGTGCCAGCAGTTTTGAAGCGGGGAATCAGCCCCAGCATTTT. Its protein is CASSFEAGNQPQHF.

This clonotype has a count of ten or more. The rearrangement joins TRBV5-6 to TRBJ2-6; unclear D gene. Per germline, CDR1 SGHDT and CDR2 YYEEEE. The length of the CDR3 is 14 residues. V lost 2 bases to trimming and J lost 1 base, with 4 bases between them. CDR3 DNA sequence: TGTGCCAGCAGCTTCCGGTCTGGGGCCAACGTCCTGACTTTC. Protein sequence: CASSFRSGANVLTF. Together with reference TRBV5-6 and TRBJ2-6, the CDR3 gives the full variable domain: DAGVTQSPTHLIKTRGQQVTLRCSPKSGHDTVSWYQQALGQGPQFIFQYYEEEERQRGNFPDRFSGHQFPNYSSELNVNALLLGDSALYLCASSFRSGANVLTFGAGSRLTVL.

This clonotype is labeled medium-sized. V usage is TRBV4-3 and J usage is TRBJ2-6, with 7 bases that match TRBD1. Germline V gene lookup returns CDR1 LGHNA and CDR2 YSLEER. The junction had 14 bases not matched to a gene; V was cut back by 0 bases and J by 0 bases. The CDR3 has 21 amino acids. CDR3 nucleotides: TGCGCCAGCAGCCAAGATCAGGGAAGGGACAGCTTGTTCTCTGGGGCCAACGTCCTGACTTTC. Translating gives CASSQDQGRDSLFSGANVLTF.

In this sample, this clonotype turned up many times. The V and J genes are TRBV10-3 and TRBJ1-1; D call uncertain. The CDR3 contains 14 residues. V dropped 0 bases and J dropped 7 bases, with 12 bases sitting between them. Germline assignment: CDR1 ENHRY and CDR2 SYGVKD. The CDR3 loop is CAISESRGSGEAFF. DNA of the CDR3: TGTGCCATCAGTGAGTCCAGAGGGAGCGGTGAAGCTTTCTTT.

This clonotype was picked up many times. The CDR3 is CASSYSGDSRNTIYF. CDR3 sequence (DNA): TGTGCCAGCAGTTACTCGGGGGATTCGCGGAACACCATATATTTT. J is TRBJ1-3 and V is TRBV6-5; D possibly corresponds to TRBD1 (5 bases). Germline V gene data show CDR1 as MNHEY and CDR2 as SVGAGI. The CDR3 totals 15 residues. The V end was cut by 0 bases, the J end by 7 bases, with 13 bases between.

This clonotype was seen repeatedly, ten times or more. V usage is TRBV5-1 and J usage is TRBJ1-1; no clear D gene. The germline CDR1 and CDR2 sequences are SGHRS and YFSETQ. The CDR3 covers 15 residues. The V and J ends lost 5 bases and 4 bases respectively, with 18 bases between them. CDR3 coding DNA: TGCGCCAGCAGTAAAACAGCGGGCGGCGGCACTGAAGCTTTCTTT. It specifies CASSKTAGGGTEAFF.

This clonotype is medium-sized. J is TRBJ2-1 and V is TRBV7-3; 7 bases map to TRBD1. V trimming: 8 bases; J trimming: 0 bases; junction bases outside the gene matches: 4. Germline values: CDR1 SGHTA, CDR2 FQGTGA. This CDR3 spans 14 amino acids. The CDR3 sequence is CASAQGNSYNEQFF. The CDR3 nucleotides are TGTGCCAGCGCACAGGGGAACTCCTACAATGAGCAGTTCTTC.

This clonotype was detected ten times or more. This chain links TRBV29-1 with TRBJ2-2, with 7 bases fitting TRBD2. The junction had 5 bases not matched to a gene; V was cut back by 0 bases and J by 4 bases. The CDR3 loop spans 15 amino acids. The germline V gene encodes CDR1 SQVTM and CDR2 ANQGSEA. This chain's CDR3 is CSVEDPGRSTGELFF. The CDR3 nucleotides are TGCAGCGTTGAAGATCCCGGGAGGAGCACCGGGGAGCTGTTTTTT.

The chain is built from TRBV30 and TRBJ2-3; perhaps TRBD2 as D (6 bases). The CDR3 spans 16 residues. Germline V gene data show CDR1 as GTSNPN and CDR2 as SVGIG (reference sequence). The V end was cut by 1 base, the J end by 0 bases, with 14 bases between. The CDR3 nucleotides are TGTGCCTGGAGTGCGGGGGACGGATCTAGCACAGATACGCAGTATTTT. Its protein product is CAWSAGDGSSTDTQYF.

This clonotype was counted many times. This chain connects TRBV20-1 to TRBJ2-1, with D tentatively TRBD2 (5 bases). The CDR3 runs to 16 residues. The V gene lost 3 bases and the J gene lost 6 bases, with 21 bases spanning the gap. CDR1 is DFQATT, CDR2 SNEGSKA, per germline (reference sequence). CDR3 amino acids: CSARRTGLSLVNEQFF. The CDR3 nucleotides read TGCAGTGCTAGGCGAACTGGACTTTCCCTGGTCAATGAGCAGTTCTTC.

This clonotype occurred many times. The chain has TRBV29-1 and TRBJ1-1; no firm D call. Trimming removed 4 bases at V and 1 base at J, with 10 bases between. This CDR3 has 13 residues. Germline V gene lookup returns CDR1 SQVTM and CDR2 ANQGSEA. The CDR3 sequence is CSVGTTTNTEAFF. DNA of the CDR3: TGCAGCGTTGGAACCACAACGAACACTGAAGCTTTCTTT.

This clonotype has at least ten counts. The chain is built from TRBV29-1 and TRBJ2-3, with 10 bases that match TRBD1. The CDR3 runs 15 residues. V shed 4 bases, J shed 2 bases, and the junction held 6 bases outside the gene matches. Germline CDR1 reads SQVTM; CDR2 reads ANQGSEA. CDR3 nucleotides: TGCAGCGTTGGGGGTGGACAGGGGGTCACAGATACGCAGTATTTT. It specifies CSVGGGQGVTDTQYF.

In this sample, this clonotype turned up many times. The gene calls are TRBV27 and TRBJ2-1; 9 bases agree with TRBD2. Germline CDR1 and CDR2: MNHEY and SMNVEV (reference sequence). The CDR3 loop spans 17 amino acids. Trimming took 5 bases from V and 7 from J; bases not matched to a gene: 15. The CDR3 DNA follows: TGTGCCAGCAGTACCACTAGCGGGCAATATGCCGGGAATGAGCAGTTCTTC. It codes for CASSTTSGQYAGNEQFF.

The sample holds many counts of this clonotype. This CDR3 is CASSRSATDTQYF. The CDR3 nucleotides are TGTGCCAGCAGCCGTTCGGCCACAGATACGCAGTATTTT. The V call is TRBV11-1, the J call TRBJ2-3; unclear D gene. The germline V and J ends were trimmed by 5 bases and 2 bases, with 8 bases remaining between them. CDR1 SGHAT and CDR2 FQDESV come from the germline V gene (reference sequence). This CDR3 has 13 amino acids. Filled out from reference TRBV11-1 and TRBJ2-3, the complete variable domain reads EAEVAQSPRYKITEKSQAVAFWCDPISGHATLYWYRQILGQGPELLVQFQDESVVDDSQLPKDRFSAERLKGVDSTLKIQPAELGDSAMYLCASSRSATDTQYFGPGTRLTVL.

This clonotype appeared many times. This chain links TRBV7-9 with TRBJ1-5; 7 bases match TRBD1. This CDR3 is 16 amino acids long. V was clipped by 5 bases and J by 5 bases; unmatched bases: 12. CDR1 is SEHNR, CDR2 FQNEAQ, per germline (reference sequence). In DNA, the CDR3 is TGTGCCAGCAGCCACAATCGACAGGGAGGGGATCAGCCCCAGCATTTT. It yields the protein CASSHNRQGGDQPQHF. The full variable domain, its missing parts supplied by reference TRBV7-9 and TRBJ1-5, is DTGVSQNPRHKITKRGQNVTFRCDPISEHNRLYWYRQTLGQGPEFLTYFQNEAQLEKSRLLSDRFSAERPKGSFSTLEIQRTEQGDSAMYLCASSHNRQGGDQPQHFGDGTRLSIL.

This clonotype was detected ten times or more. The chain has TRBV21-1 and TRBJ1-5; whether TRBD1, the table's D call, matches the DNA was not checked. TRBV21-1 is recorded as a pseudogene. The CDR3 spans 17 residues. This CDR3 is CASHLDRGPRSNQPQHF. The CDR3 bases are TGTGCCAGCCACCTTGACAGGGGACCGAGAAGCAATCAGCCCCAGCATTTT.

At least ten counts were recorded for this clonotype. V gene TRBV12-3 or TRBV12-4 combines with J gene TRBJ1-3, with D maybe TRBD1 (5 bases). This CDR3 contains 13 residues. V lost 1 base and J lost 6, with 7 bases in between. The CDR3 spells CASSLGQINTIYF. The DNA of the CDR3 is TGTGCCAGCAGTTTAGGACAGATAAACACCATATATTTT.

In regard to this clonotype: A much larger clone lies one base from this, so it may be a read error. The chain links TRBV7-9 to TRBJ2-3; D remains unclear. The CDR3 totals 12 residues. V was trimmed by 4 bases and J by 7 bases, leaving 9 bases between them. The germline gives CDR1 SEHNR, CDR2 FQNEAQ (reference sequence). CDR3 protein: CASSSGCNTQYF. CDR3 DNA: TGTGCCAGCAGCTCCGGGTGTAATACGCAGTATTTT.

The table lists this clonotype with many counts. The CDR3 here is CASSPQGGVGDTQYF. The CDR3 DNA follows: TGTGCCAGCAGCCCTCAGGGGGGCGTGGGAGATACGCAGTATTTT. The V and J genes are TRBV7-6 and TRBJ2-3; TRBD1 is a possible D gene (7 bases). The CDR3 is 15 amino acids. Germline V gene data show CDR1 as SGHVS and CDR2 as FNYEAQ. V was cut by 5 bases and J by 5 bases, with 17 bases left in between.

This clonotype was observed at least ten times. The chain is built from TRBV12-3 or TRBV12-4 and TRBJ2-5; D not resolved. This CDR3 is 14 amino acids long. V was shortened by 1 base and J by 1 base, with 7 bases between the two germline ends. The CDR3 DNA is TGTGCCAGCAGTTTAGGGCTGGGCCAAGAGACCCAGTACTTC. This translates into CASSLGLGQETQYF.

This clonotype was seen repeatedly, ten times or more. V and J are TRBV29-1 and TRBJ2-2; TRBD2 matches 11 bases. Trimming cost V 6 bases and J 2 bases; bases outside gene matches: 8. CDR3 length: 16 amino acids. Germline CDR1 and CDR2: SQVTM and ANQGSEA. CDR3 nucleotide sequence: TGCAGCGTCCGACGTAGCGGGAGGGCTAACACCGGGGAGCTGTTTTTT. This sequence encodes CSVRRSGRANTGELFF.

This clonotype has ten or more counts. The V call is TRBV29-1, the J call TRBJ1-1, with D maybe TRBD1 (6 bases). The ends were cut back, 4 bases at V and 1 base at J, with 10 bases in the middle. Germline V gives CDR1 SQVTM, CDR2 ANQGSEA. The CDR3 has 13 residues. The CDR3, as DNA: TGCAGCGTTGTTCGGACAGAGAACACTGAAGCTTTCTTT. This translates into CSVVRTENTEAFF.

In this sample, this clonotype turned up many times. The CDR3 here is CASRDEQGDTQYF. The CDR3 coding sequence is TGTGCCAGCAGAGACGAACAGGGGGATACGCAGTATTTT. The chain uses TRBV9 and TRBJ2-3, with 7 bases matching TRBD1. The CDR3 has 13 residues. CDR1 SGDLS and CDR2 YYNGEE come from the germline V gene. The ends lost 5 bases at V and 6 bases at J; junction bases unmatched: 6.